A selection of T cell receptor beta chains follows, all from one sample in a study of human T cells and chemical hapten exposure. MiXCR was run by TCRdb on the RACE reads, yielding one entry per CDR3 protein. This table holds approximately 260,000 distinct CDR3 sequences, 7.5% to 9% found once. The material was whole blood, obtained in connection with sensitization to the hapten diphenylcyclopropenone (DPC). These receptor sequences come from a man between 18 and 35 years old with alopecia areata. Some clones in this sample may be carry-over from other donors' samples. Each CDR3 is given with its conserved first and last residue. Clone size, where shown, is once, few, many, or a class for clones that have expanded.

V gene	clone size	J gene	CDR3 protein
TRBV27	few	TRBJ1-3	CASSLLSSGNTIYF
TRBV5-6	few	TRBJ2-7	CASRSRDRGDEQYF
TRBV5-1	few	TRBJ1-1	CASSFEGTTLNTEAFF
TRBV7-9	many	TRBJ1-4	CASSLVSEKLFF
TRBV5-6	-	TRBJ1-2	CASSLERDYGYTF
TRBV10-2	few	TRBJ1-2	CASTGLTNYGYTF
TRBV13	few	TRBJ2-7	CASSPRQGSDEQYF
TRBV20-1	-	TRBJ2-3	CSAGLAGTDTQYF
TRBV6-5	-	TRBJ1-3	CASISGNTIYF
TRBV10-3	many	TRBJ1-2	CAISEYTGTGASYGYTF
TRBV19	few	TRBJ2-7	CASSITQLSYEQYF
TRBV5-1	-	TRBJ1-1	CASSLAGAGEFYTEAFF
TRBV7-6	-	TRBJ2-5	CASSQRLAGAIQETQYF
TRBV9	-	TRBJ2-1	CASSVGLARSSYNEQFF
TRBV12-3/TRBV12-4	-	TRBJ1-5	CASSLWGGDQPQHF
TRBV4-2	few	TRBJ1-1	CASSQPRFEGPNTEAFF
TRBV20-1	-	TRBJ1-4	CSARDIREGEKLFF
TRBV5-1	-	TRBJ1-5	CASSLAGQGYQPQHF
TRBV6-2/TRBV6-3	many	TRBJ1-3	CASSYSIDSPDGHTIYF
TRBV20-1	-	TRBJ2-5	CSAHVVGETQYF
TRBV6-1	-	TRBJ1-6	CAGSGNVDSPLHF
TRBV29-1	few	TRBJ2-5	CSVESSTQYF
TRBV7-2	few	TRBJ1-2	CASSLWAASGVYGYTF
TRBV12-3/TRBV12-4	many	TRBJ1-2	CASSHPSTGTIDYGYTF
TRBV29-1	few	TRBJ1-2	CSVRRDSSNYGYTF
TRBV4-3	-	TRBJ1-2	CASSQTGTGPYGYTF